The 18 T cell receptor beta chains reported below all come from one sample, sequenced in a study of T cells after yellow fever vaccination. TCRdb independently ran MiXCR on the 5' RACE reads; one entry per CDR3 protein. The sample includes approximately 300,000 distinct CDR3 sequences, around a tenth seen only once; the top ten take 2.5% to 4%. This specimen consisted of CD4+ T cells sorted from PBMCs, obtained 45 days after the yellow fever booster vaccination. The receptors here all came from a man aged 18 to 30 who received the YFV17D yellow fever vaccine.

Many counts were recorded for this clonotype. The V gene is TRBV12-3 or TRBV12-4, the J gene TRBJ2-7; possibly TRBD1 for D (6 bases). V lost 6 bases and J 6 bases, leaving 15 bases between the germline ends. This CDR3 region has 13 residues. The CDR3 loop reads CASRSHREGEQYF. The DNA of the CDR3 is TGTGCCAGCAGGTCGCACAGGGAAGGCGAGCAGTACTTC.

V usage is TRBV7-8 and J usage is TRBJ2-7; possibly TRBD1 for D (6 bases). CDR3 length: 14 residues. Germline CDR1 is SGHVS and CDR2 is FQNEAQ. Trimming removed 4 bases at V and 2 bases at J, with 12 bases between. The CDR3 here is CASSSQTGTYEQYF. The CDR3 nucleotides read TGTGCCAGCAGCTCCCAGACAGGAACCTACGAGCAGTACTTC.

The table lists this clonotype with a few counts. The V and J genes are TRBV5-1 and TRBJ2-1; TRBD1 matches 8 bases. Looked up from germline, CDR1 is SGHRS and CDR2 is YFSETQ. Trimming cost V 2 bases and J 7 bases; bases outside gene matches: 5. CDR3 size: 14 residues. The CDR3 sequence: CASSLGTGLNEQFF. The CDR3 DNA sequence: TGCGCCAGCAGCTTAGGGACAGGCTTAAATGAGCAGTTCTTC.

The table lists this clonotype with a few counts. The rearrangement uses TRBV5-1 and TRBJ2-1; the D is unclear. The CDR3 has 13 amino acids. Germline CDR1 reads SGHRS; CDR2 reads YFSETQ. Trimming shortened V by 6 bases and J by 3 bases, and 10 bases separated the two germline ends. DNA of the CDR3: TGCGCCAGCAACCGTCCAGGCTACAATGAGCAGTTCTTC. Translating it yields CASNRPGYNEQFF.

This clonotype was counted ten times or more. The chain employs TRBV4-1 and TRBJ2-5; 7 nucleotides agree with TRBD2. Trimming cost V 2 bases and J 2 bases; bases outside gene matches: 8. The germline V gene encodes CDR1 MGHRA and CDR2 YSYEKL. The CDR3 sequence is 16 residues long. CDR3 in amino acids: CASSQYQTSTQETQYF. The CDR3 DNA reads as TGCGCCAGCAGCCAATACCAGACTAGCACTCAAGAGACCCAGTACTTC.

This clonotype was detected many times. V usage is TRBV29-1 and J usage is TRBJ2-5, with D tentatively TRBD1 (6 bases). Germline-derived CDR1 and CDR2 are SQVTM and ANQGSEA. Trimming stripped 7 bases from V and 5 bases from J, with 11 bases between. The CDR3 extends over 11 amino acids. CDR3 sequence: CSGRGGETQYF. The DNA of the CDR3 is TGCAGCGGCAGGGGCGGTGAGACCCAGTACTTC.

The rearrangement joins TRBV5-1 to TRBJ2-3, with 15 positions matching TRBD2. This CDR3 region has 19 residues. CDR1 is SGHRS and CDR2 is YFSETQ in the germline V gene. The junction had 12 bases not matched to a gene; V was cut back by 7 bases and J by 0 bases. The CDR3 here is CASGDLGLAGGISTDTQYF. The CDR3 bases are TGCGCCAGCGGAGACCTCGGACTAGCGGGGGGGATAAGCACAGATACGCAGTATTTT.

This clonotype occurred a few times. The J gene is TRBJ2-1, the V gene TRBV20-1, with 9 bases that match TRBD2. The length of the CDR3 is 16 residues. CDR1 and CDR2 from the germline V gene are DFQATT and SNEGSKA (reference sequence). V gave up 6 bases and J gave up 2 bases; unmatched junction bases: 11. The CDR3 spells CSAMVLLAGTYNEQFF. The CDR3 DNA sequence: TGCAGTGCCATGGTTCTCCTAGCGGGGACCTACAATGAGCAGTTCTTC.

The chain couples TRBV4-3 to TRBJ2-1; tentatively, D is TRBD1 (5 bases). The V gene lost 5 bases and the J gene lost 0 bases, with 14 bases spanning the gap. The CDR3 has 16 residues. In germline, CDR1 is LGHNA, CDR2 YSLEER. DNA for the CDR3: TGCGCCAGCAGCAGGGGTCACCAAAGCTCCTACAATGAGCAGTTCTTC. Encoded protein: CASSRGHQSSYNEQFF.

This clonotype turned up a few times. The chain uses TRBV4-3 and TRBJ2-1; 14 nucleotides match TRBD2. V gave up 3 bases and J gave up 1 base; unmatched junction bases: 5. The V gene's germline CDR1 is LGHNA and CDR2 YSLEER. This CDR3 has 18 residues. The CDR3 loop reads CASSHGTSGGGSYNEQFF. CDR3 DNA: TGCGCCAGCAGCCACGGGACTAGCGGGGGCGGGTCCTACAATGAGCAGTTCTTC.

The gene calls are TRBV6-2 or TRBV6-3 and TRBJ1-6, with a tentative D call TRBD1 (5 bases). CDR1 is MNHEY and CDR2 is SVGEGT in the germline V gene. This CDR3 spans 17 amino acids. V was shortened by 2 bases and J by 10 bases, with 21 bases between the two germline ends. The CDR3 coding sequence is TGTGCCAGCAGTTACGTGCCAGGGCATGGTCACAGCTCACCCCTCCACTTT. The encoded protein is CASSYVPGHGHSSPLHF.

This clonotype came up a few times. The rearrangement uses TRBV7-2 and TRBJ2-7, with 9 bases identical to TRBD2. CDR3 length: 15 amino acids. V was clipped by 6 bases and J by 0 bases; unmatched bases: 6. Germline V gene lookup returns CDR1 SGHTA and CDR2 FQGNSA. For the CDR3, the DNA is TGTGCCAGCAGGACGAAGCGGGGGGTCTCCTACGAGCAGTACTTC. Its translation is CASRTKRGVSYEQYF.

In its sample, this clonotype was seen a few times. The chain is built from TRBV10-1 and TRBJ1-1, with D possibly matching TRBD1 (5 bases). This CDR3 region has 12 residues. CDR1 is WNHNN and CDR2 is SYGVQD in the germline V gene (reference sequence). The V gene lost 3 bases and the J gene lost 7 bases, with 9 bases spanning the gap. This CDR3 reads CASSDRVGEAFF. CDR3 DNA sequence: TGCGCCAGCAGTGACAGGGTTGGTGAAGCTTTCTTT.

The chain has TRBV7-2 and TRBJ2-1, with 12 bases that match TRBD2. V was pared by 5 bases and J by 0 bases, with 8 bases of the junction left unmatched. The germline V gene encodes CDR1 SGHTA and CDR2 FQGNSA. The CDR3 consists of 18 residues. The CDR3 reads CASSLGPSGGASYNEQFF. The CDR3 coding sequence is TGTGCCAGCAGCCTGGGTCCTAGCGGGGGGGCCTCCTACAATGAGCAGTTCTTC.

J is TRBJ2-3 and V is TRBV5-5, with a tentative D call TRBD1 (6 bases). The CDR3 contains 14 residues. The V and J ends lost 1 base and 2 bases respectively, with 8 bases between them. CDR1 and CDR2 (germline): SGHKS, YYEKEE (reference sequence). The CDR3 DNA follows: TGTGCCAGCAGCTTGTGGACAGACACAGATACGCAGTATTTT. This encodes CASSLWTDTDTQYF.

The chain combines TRBV11-2 with TRBJ1-2; TRBD1 might be the D (5 bases). Germline V gene data show CDR1 as SGHAT and CDR2 as FQNNGV. The CDR3 runs 15 residues. Trimming took off 5 bases at V and 5 bases at J, with 18 bases between the two ends. This CDR3 is CASSRDVLRPYGYTF. CDR3 coding DNA: TGTGCCAGCAGCCGGGACGTCCTGAGGCCTTATGGCTACACCTTC.

The J gene is TRBJ1-1, the V gene TRBV29-1; tentatively, D is TRBD1 (5 bases). Germline values: CDR1 SQVTM, CDR2 ANQGSEA. V lost 4 bases to trimming and J lost 5 bases, with 14 bases between them. The CDR3 has 13 residues. The CDR3 bases are TGCAGCGTTGCTTCTCAGGGCGCGACTGAAGCTTTCTTT. The encoded protein is CSVASQGATEAFF.

The chain recombines TRBV7-2 with TRBJ2-5; D possibly corresponds to TRBD1 (6 bases). Per the germline V gene, CDR1 is SGHTA and CDR2 is FQGNSA. CDR3 size: 13 residues. Trimming cost V 8 bases and J 5 bases, with 15 bases left between them. The CDR3 region is CASGTGPEETQYF. The CDR3 region has the DNA TGTGCCAGCGGTACAGGGCCGGAGGAGACCCAGTACTTC.